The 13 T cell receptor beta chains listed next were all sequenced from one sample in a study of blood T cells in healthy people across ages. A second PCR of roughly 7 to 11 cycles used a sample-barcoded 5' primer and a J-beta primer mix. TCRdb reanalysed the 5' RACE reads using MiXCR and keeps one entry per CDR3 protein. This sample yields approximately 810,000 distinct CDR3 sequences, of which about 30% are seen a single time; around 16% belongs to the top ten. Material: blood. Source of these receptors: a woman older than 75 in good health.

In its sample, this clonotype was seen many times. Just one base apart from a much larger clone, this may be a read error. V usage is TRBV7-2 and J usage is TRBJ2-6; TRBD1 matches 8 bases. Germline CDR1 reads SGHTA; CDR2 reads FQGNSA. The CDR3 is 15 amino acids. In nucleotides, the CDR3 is TGTGCCAGCAGCTTCACAGGGGGTGGGGCCAACGTCCGGACTTTC. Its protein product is CASSFTGGGANVRTF.

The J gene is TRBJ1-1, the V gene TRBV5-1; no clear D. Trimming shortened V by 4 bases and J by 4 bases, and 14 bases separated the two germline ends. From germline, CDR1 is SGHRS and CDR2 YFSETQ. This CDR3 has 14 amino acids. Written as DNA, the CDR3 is TGCGCCAGCAGCCCCAATAGCGGGAGCACTGAAGCTTTCTTT. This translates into CASSPNSGSTEAFF.

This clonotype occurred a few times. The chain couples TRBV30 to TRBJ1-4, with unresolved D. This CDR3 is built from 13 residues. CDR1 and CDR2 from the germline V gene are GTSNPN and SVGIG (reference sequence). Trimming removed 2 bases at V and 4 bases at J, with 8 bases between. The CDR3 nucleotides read TGTGCCTGGAGTCGGCAGAGTAATGAAAAACTGTTTTTT. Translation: CAWSRQSNEKLFF.

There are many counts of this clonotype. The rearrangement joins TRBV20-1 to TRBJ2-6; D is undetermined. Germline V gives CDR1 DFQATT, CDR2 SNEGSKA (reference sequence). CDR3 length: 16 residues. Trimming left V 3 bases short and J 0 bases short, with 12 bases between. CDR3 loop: CSARGYRHSGANVLTF. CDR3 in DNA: TGCAGTGCTAGGGGGTACAGACACTCTGGGGCCAACGTCCTGACTTTC.

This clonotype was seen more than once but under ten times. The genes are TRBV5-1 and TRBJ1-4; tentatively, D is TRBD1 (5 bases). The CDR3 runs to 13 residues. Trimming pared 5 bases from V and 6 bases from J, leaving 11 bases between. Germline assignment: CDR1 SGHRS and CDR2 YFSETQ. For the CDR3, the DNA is TGCGCCAGCAGGGTCCGGGGGGATGAAAAACTGTTTTTT. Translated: CASRVRGDEKLFF.

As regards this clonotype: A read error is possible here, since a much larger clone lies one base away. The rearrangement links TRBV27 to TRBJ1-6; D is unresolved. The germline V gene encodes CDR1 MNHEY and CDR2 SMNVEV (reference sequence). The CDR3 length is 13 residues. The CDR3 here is CASSSGPSSPPHF. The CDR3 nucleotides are TGTGCCAGCAGCTCCGGACCGAGCTCGCCCCCCCACTTT.

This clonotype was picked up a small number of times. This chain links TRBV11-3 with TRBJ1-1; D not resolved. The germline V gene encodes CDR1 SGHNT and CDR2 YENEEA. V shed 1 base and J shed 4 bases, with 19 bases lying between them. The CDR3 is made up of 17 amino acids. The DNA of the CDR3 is TGTGCCAGCAGCTTAGCTCGGCTGGGCGGCATCGGCACTGAAGCTTTCTTT. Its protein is CASSLARLGGIGTEAFF.

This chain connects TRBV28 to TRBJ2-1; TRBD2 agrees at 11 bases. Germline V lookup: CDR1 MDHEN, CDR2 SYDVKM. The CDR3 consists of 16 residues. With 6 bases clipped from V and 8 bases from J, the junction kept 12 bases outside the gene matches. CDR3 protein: CASRSSIAGGPYEQFF. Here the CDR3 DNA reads TGTGCCAGCAGGTCCTCCATAGCGGGGGGGCCGTATGAGCAGTTCTTC.

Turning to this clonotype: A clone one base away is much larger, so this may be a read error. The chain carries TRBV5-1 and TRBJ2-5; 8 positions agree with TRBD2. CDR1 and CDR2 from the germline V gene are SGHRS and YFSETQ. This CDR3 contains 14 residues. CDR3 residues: CASSPAGAQGTQYF. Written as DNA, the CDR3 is TGCGCCAGCAGCCCAGCGGGGGCCCAAGGGACCCAGTACTTC.

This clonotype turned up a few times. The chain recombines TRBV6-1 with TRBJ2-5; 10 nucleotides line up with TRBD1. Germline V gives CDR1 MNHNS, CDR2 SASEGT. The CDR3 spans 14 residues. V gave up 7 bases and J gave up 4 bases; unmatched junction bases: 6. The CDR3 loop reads CASTRQGAGETQYF. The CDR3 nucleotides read TGTGCCAGCACCAGACAGGGGGCTGGAGAGACCCAGTACTTC.

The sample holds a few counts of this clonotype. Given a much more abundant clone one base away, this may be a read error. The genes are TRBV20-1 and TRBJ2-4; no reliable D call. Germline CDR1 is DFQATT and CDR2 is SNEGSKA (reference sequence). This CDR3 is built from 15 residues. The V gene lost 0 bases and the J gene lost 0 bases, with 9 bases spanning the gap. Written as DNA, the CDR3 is TGCAGTGCTAGAGAACTGGGTAAAGCCAAAAACATTCAGTACTTC. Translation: CSARELGKAKNIQYF.

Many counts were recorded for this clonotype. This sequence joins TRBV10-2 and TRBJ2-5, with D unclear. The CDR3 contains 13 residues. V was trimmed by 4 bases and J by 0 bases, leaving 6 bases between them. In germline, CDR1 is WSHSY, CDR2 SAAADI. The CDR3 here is CASSASYQETQYF. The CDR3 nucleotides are TGCGCCAGCAGTGCTAGTTACCAAGAGACCCAGTACTTC.

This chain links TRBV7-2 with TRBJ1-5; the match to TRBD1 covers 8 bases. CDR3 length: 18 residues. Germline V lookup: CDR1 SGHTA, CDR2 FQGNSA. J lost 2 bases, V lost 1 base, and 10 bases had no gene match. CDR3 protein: CASSLDGQGLSGNQPQHF. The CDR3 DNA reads TGTGCCAGCAGCTTAGATGGACAGGGTTTGAGCGGCAATCAGCCCCAGCATTTT. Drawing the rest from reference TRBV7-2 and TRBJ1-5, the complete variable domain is GAGVSQSPSNKVTEKGKDVELRCDPISGHTALYWYRQSLGQGLEFLIYFQGNSAPDKSGLPSDRFSAERTGGSVSTLTIQRTQQEDSAVYLCASSLDGQGLSGNQPQHFGDGTRLSIL.